This T cell receptor beta chain was profiled in a study of OX40 agonist ivuxolimab in advanced cancers. Study-level information: Given to patients was ivuxolimab, an agonistic anti-OX40 (CD134) antibody. Under the entry rules, prior anti-PD-1, anti-PD-L1 or anti-CTLA-4 therapy was allowed, and about 38% had some.

The CDR3 is 14 residues long. CDR1 and CDR2 from the germline V gene are SGDLS and YYNGEE. V was pared by 0 bases and J by 6 bases, with 5 bases of the junction left unmatched. This clone turned up a few times. This table comes from immunoSEQ multiplex PCR, and its TCRdb copy is limited to in-frame clones, with some not included. The profile shows over 10,000 clones, approximately 80% of them singletons. V gene TRBV9 combines with J gene TRBJ2-7, with 8 nucleotides matching TRBD2. This receptor was identified in an adult with an advanced solid tumor such as melanoma, head and neck, liver or kidney cancer. The input for sequencing was CD4+ or CD8+ T cells sorted from blood, taken in a trial of the OX40 agonist ivuxolimab. The CDR3 reads CASSVGTSFVEQYF. CDR3 DNA: TGTGCCAGCAGCGTAGGGACTAGCTTTGTCGAGCAGTACTTC.